This TCR beta chain was identified in a study of blood T cell repertoires in COVID-19. Participants came from around 25 US areas, aged roughly 18 to 89 years. Source study methods: Researchers report that nucleated cell counts were estimated from reference gene primer amplification. Libraries were prepared by immunoSEQ multiplex PCR; TCRdb keeps only in-frame clonotypes and omits some of them. V and J calls and clone size are given by that table; D and trimming were obtained from the DNA. The data hold a few hundred thousand clones, with 70% to 90% observed a single time. Trimming pared 4 bases from V and 8 bases from J, leaving 20 bases between. The CDR3 consists of 15 residues. Germline V gene data show CDR1 as LGHDT and CDR2 as YNNKEL (reference sequence).

The chain has TRBV3-1 (or the pseudogene TRBV3-2) and TRBJ1-2; D may be TRBD1 (6 bases). Sequenced: PBMCs or T cells enriched from blood (not recorded which). The TCR was taken from a man aged 30-40 years who had recovered from COVID-19. The CDR3 region is CASSPYDRSQEGYTF. The CDR3 DNA is TGTGCCAGCAGCCCCTACGACAGGTCCCAGGAAGGCTACACCTTC.